This T cell receptor beta chain was retrieved from a study of cytomegalovirus exposure and HLA in healthy donors. At the level of the study: Early released data comprised around 80 million unique TCRs from HLA-typed donors.

Germline lookup yields CDR1 SGHNT and CDR2 YENEEA. The V gene lost 1 base and the J gene lost 0 bases, with 9 bases spanning the gap. This CDR3 spans 15 amino acids. Findings of the study overall: Reportedly, HLA-A and HLA-B alleles of most subjects were accurately predicted from TCR beta. What a later analysis reportedly showed was that an Asian-associated ancestry cluster had fewer N-insertions than the approximately 700-donor mean.

PCR amplification relied on 60 Vbeta primers (plus 13 Jbeta primers). Produced via immunoSEQ multiplex PCR; TCRdb's table is partial and in-frame only. The repertoire includes fewer than 150,000 clones, approximately 85% of them detected once, and 6% to 8% sits in the top ten. As for this clone: Its cognate antigen is unknown.

The sequenced sample consisted of PBMCs. This TCR was sampled from a woman in her twenties or thirties in good health and CMV-seropositive. This sequence joins TRBV11-3 and TRBJ1-1; D remains unclear. The CDR3 protein is CASSLGRGMNTEAFF. In nucleotides, the CDR3 is TGTGCCAGCAGCTTAGGTCGGGGTATGAACACTGAAGCTTTCTTT.